The TCR beta chain described here comes from a study of cytomegalovirus exposure and HLA in healthy donors (dated by TCRdb to 2016 to 2017). As for the study more broadly: In an earlier analysis of some 550 of the donors, 276 Gb of sequence data and 117 million unique TCR beta sequences from 150 million to 200 million T cells were reported. HLA typing included class I and class II loci at four-digit resolution. The later analysis used no new phenotypic data to find candidate immune exposures, relying instead on TCR beta sequences and their occurrence across donors. About 320 gigabases of sequencing data and some 85 million unique TCR sequences were included in an early release covering about 700 HLA-typed donors. Several DR-DQ haplotypes were treated as single units for association and clustering because of strong linkage in the cohort. A later analysis re-examined previously published TCR beta repertoires from 610 or so donors and added high-resolution HLA genotyping to investigate patterns of TCR occurrence. Alongside the repertoire data, information on donor age, sex, ethnicity and CMV serostatus was compiled. Among several hundred genotyped donors of the cohort, an average of about 240,000 unique TCR beta nucleotide sequences was sequenced per donor, of which about 19% were non-productive. Genome-wide SNP genotypes for about 55% of the 666 donors were used in a later genetic analysis, which treated that subset as a discovery cohort. Along with the approximately 700-subject first cohort, a separate validation cohort of over a hundred different subjects was used. Every discovery cohort repertoire had been produced on one sequencing platform. To predict cytomegalovirus infection status, the study combined high-throughput TCR immunosequencing, statistical association of individual TCRs with disease status, and machine learning. The aim of the study was to test whether cataloging public T cell receptors could identify signatures of past pathogen exposure. The number of donors typed differed by locus, with roughly 620-640 for A, B, C, DRB1 and DQB1, more than 500 for DQA1, approximately 580 for DPA1, and under 490 for DPB1. An earlier analysis of approximately 630 of the donors applied high-throughput TCR beta sequencing to assess whether each TCR beta V gene segment acted as functional or pseudogenic. The study used immunosequencing to profile the T cell repertoires of 600 to 850 subjects and linked those repertoires to cytomegalovirus serostatus. Of the roughly 420 genotyped donors, 70% to 90% were placed in the genetic ancestry cluster associated with self-reported Caucasian donors.

In total, fewer than 750 healthy bone marrow donors made up the cohort. At the time of sampling, every cohort member was nominally healthy, though immune exposures that went unrecorded were likely present. The donor tested CMV seronegative, placing the donor among the roughly 350 seronegative members of the cohort. Each donor provided a peripheral blood sample, and peripheral blood mononuclear cells were used for TCR beta sequencing. Genomic DNA was extracted from the blood cell samples with the Qiagen DNeasy Blood Extraction Kit. Concerning this clone: The target of this receptor is not known. It has no much larger one-base neighbor in the sample; base qualities were not kept.

The research as a whole found: In a later genetic analysis, fewer N-insertions in productive TCRs were reported among donors in an Asian-associated ancestry cluster than the roughly 710-donor mean. In the study, approximately 150 TCR beta chains were listed as associated with cytomegalovirus. While some public TCRs were present in many individuals, most TCR sequences turned up only very rarely across donors. In a later analysis, several top co-occurrence clusters were reported to appear linked to parvovirus B19, influenza, CMV and Epstein-Barr virus. In a later analysis, about 16,000 TCR beta sequences were associated with specific HLA alleles at a false discovery rate of 0.05. The cohort was sequenced for TCR beta chains only, and without alpha or paired-chain data the features that could be detected were limited. A cluster of highly shared sequence variants was judged likely to be a technical artifact of the sequencing pipeline. According to the authors, the approach could potentially be generalized to other disease states and immunological phenotypes. Presence/absence analyses assumed roughly uniform sequencing depth across donors, an assumption that may not hold. In a later analysis, HLA-associated TCR beta chains were found to be more clonally expanded and to have lower generation probabilities than equally common non-associated chains. When HLA alleles, especially DR and DQ, strongly co-occurred, TCR associations were difficult to assign to individual alleles. HLA typing was unavailable for some donors at each locus, so association tests used only the typed subset. The earlier analysis of 587 of the donors excluded seventeen rarely observed V segments, including chromosome 9 orphons, because counts were too low. The classifier was reported to diagnose cytomegalovirus status with high specificity and sensitivity in both the original cohort and the validation cohort. Some IMGT-functional V segments, including TRBV6-2 and TRBV6-3, could not be told apart with the 87-base-pair reads, so those segments were excluded. An earlier analysis of 450 to 750 of the donors showed that most TCR beta V segments appeared in productive rearrangements either about 87% or about 30% of the time, which broadly matched IMGT annotations. In a later genetic analysis, a missense DCLRE1C variant was associated with V-gene and J-gene trimming of TCR beta chains, and the association was replicated in an independent cohort. Correlated functional status among segregating V segments might be attributable to linkage disequilibrium, but an unknown experimental factor could not be ruled out. In a later analysis, TCR association rates were found to vary across HLA loci, with the most associated TCRs seen for DRB1 alleles and the fewest for HLA-C alleles. A later analysis found that most CMV-associated TCR beta chains appeared HLA-restricted, with HLA associations seemingly driven largely by CMV exposure. In vitro tests confirmed that three of the cytomegalovirus-associated TCR beta chains recognize cytomegalovirus antigens. For the cohort, immune exposure information was limited to CMV serostatus. A further reported finding was that TCR beta sequences accurately predicted the HLA-A and HLA-B alleles for most subjects in the first cohort.

From its cysteine to its phenylalanine, the CDR3 spans 15 amino acids. Just CDR3 DNA is preserved here, 45 bases in frame from base 1. CDR1 and CDR2, looked up from the germline V gene, are MRHNA and SNTAGT. Trimming accounts for 5 bases at V and 8 bases at J, while the number of junction bases matched to no gene is 10. Library preparation was by the immunoSEQ multiplex PCR assay. The multiplex PCR relied on a mix of 60 forward primers for TCR Vbeta segments and 13 reverse primers for TCR Jbeta segments. The CDR3 region of rearranged TCR beta genes was amplified from genomic DNA by a multiplex PCR assay. The amplified TCR beta libraries were sequenced on the Illumina HiSeq System as 87-base-pair reads. The published analysis was carried out like this. A later analysis counted about 82 million unique TCR beta chains across the approximately 700 repertoires, and around 12 million of these chains were shared by at least two donors. Raw reads were error-corrected and collapsed into unique sequences by a nearest-neighbor algorithm in which closely related sequences were merged to remove PCR and sequencing errors. CDR3 sequences were aligned to IMGT reference sequences to assign V, D and J gene segments. For a sequence to be retained, a match of at least six nucleotides to both a V gene segment and a J gene segment was required. A rearrangement was called productive if the CDR3 had no stop codons and remained in frame with V and J, and every other rearrangement was called non-productive. CDR3 was defined by IMGT convention, running from the second conserved V-encoded cysteine to the conserved J-encoded phenylalanine. In an earlier analysis of around 640 of the donors, sequences lacking an unambiguous match to a single V gene segment were excluded. In an earlier analysis of almost 600 of the donors, a V segment was called functional when productive rearrangements were above 56.7%, and segregating when the standard deviation between donors exceeded 5%. To diagnose cytomegalovirus status from the catalog of TCR beta chain sequences, a statistical classification framework was built. In a later analysis, V and J genes were assigned by comparing TCR nucleotide sequences against IMGT/GENE-DB human TR gene sequences. In a later analysis, CDR3 sequences and most-parsimonious VDJ recombination scenarios were assigned using the TCRdist pipeline. A later analysis defined each TCR beta chain by its CDR3 amino acid sequence plus V-gene family, and excluded reads lacking a unique V-gene family. A later analysis removed roughly 590 highly shared, low-generation-probability nucleotide sequences to deal with suspected cross-contamination and a sequencing artifact. For each public chain, a later analysis derived a clonal expansion index from normalized ranks of inferred template counts within each repertoire. In a later analysis, generation probabilities were computed using a VDJ recombination model fitted to out-of-frame rearrangements, and the results were checked against IGoR. A later analysis scored TCR-TCR, TCR-HLA and TCR-CMV co-occurrence with hypergeometric tests, applying a repertoire-size bias correction to TCR pairs. False discovery rates were estimated in a later analysis by permuting HLA or CMV assignments 20 times. In a later analysis, co-occurring TCRs were grouped using DBSCAN, with TCRdist sequence similarity added in when clustering inside HLA-allele-positive subsets. For co-occurrence clustering, repertoires with fewer than 30,000 or more than 120,000 public chains were excluded, along with 4 to 6 repertoires with anomalous nucleotide sharing. Imported from immuneACCESS, the table was reduced by TCRdb to in-frame sequences with V and J called. These copies leave out some clones; in studies compared against another copy, an unresolved V gene accounts for under half, and the cause of the remainder is not known. V, J and clone size derive from that table, while D and trimming were established from the DNA sequence. The sample profile shows around 96,000 clones; 80% of them were found once. The biggest ten clones account for around 2% of the sample.

Material for sequencing was PBMCs. This clonotype was obtained from a man between 18 and 29 years old in good health and CMV-seronegative. In this chain, TRBV6-4 is recombined with TRBJ2-1, and TRBD2 aligns with 9 junction nucleotides. In nucleotides, the sequence is TGTGCCAGCAGTCGGACTAGCGAAACTTCGGATGAGCAGTTCTTC. This gives the protein CASSRTSETSDEQFF.